The text below deals with one TCR beta chain. Its antigen is undetermined. This sample includes further DNA sequences coding for the same CDR3. Method: immunoSEQ multiplex PCR; TCRdb's copy keeps in-frame clones and lacks some. The data show 650,000 to 700,000 clones, roughly 88% seen once. This CDR3 has 13 amino acids. Trimming pared 0 bases from V and 1 base from J, leaving 3 bases between. Germline assignment: CDR1 LGHNA and CDR2 YNFKEQ. The sample originates from a study of shared clonotypes between healthy human individuals. Study-level points and caveats: Investigators expected sequencing depth to affect clonotype sharing among donors. The authors sampled blood alone, and tissue repertoires likely differ. Limitation of the genetic and exposure-history diversity represented came from the few donors.

Material for sequencing was memory CD8+ T cells from PBMCs. The subset here: CD45RO+ cells pooled with CCR7-negative TemRA cells. The receptor's source is a man aged 18 to 35 in good health. Some clones in this sample may be carry-over from other donors' samples. The chain recombines TRBV4-2 with TRBJ1-1, with no clear D. The DNA for the CDR3 is TGTGCCAGCAGCCAAGACGAGAACACTGAAGCTTTCTTT. As protein: CASSQDENTEAFF.